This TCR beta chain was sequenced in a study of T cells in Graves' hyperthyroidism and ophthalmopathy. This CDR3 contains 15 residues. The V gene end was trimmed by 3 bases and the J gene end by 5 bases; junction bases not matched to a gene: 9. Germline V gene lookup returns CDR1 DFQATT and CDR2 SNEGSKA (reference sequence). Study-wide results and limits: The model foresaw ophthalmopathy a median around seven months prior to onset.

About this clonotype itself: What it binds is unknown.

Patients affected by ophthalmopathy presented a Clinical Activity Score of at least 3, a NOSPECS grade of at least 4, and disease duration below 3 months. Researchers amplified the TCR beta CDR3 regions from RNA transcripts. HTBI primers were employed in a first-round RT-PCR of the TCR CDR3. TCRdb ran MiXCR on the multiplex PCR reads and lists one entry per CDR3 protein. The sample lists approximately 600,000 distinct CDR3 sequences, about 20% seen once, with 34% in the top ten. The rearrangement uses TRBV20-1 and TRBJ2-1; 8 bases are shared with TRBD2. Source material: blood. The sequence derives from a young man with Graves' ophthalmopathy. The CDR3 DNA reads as TGCAGTGCTAGTCAAGCGGGAGCTATGGACAATGAGCAGTTCTTC. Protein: CSASQAGAMDNEQFF.